A single sample gave rise to the 32 T cell receptor beta chains below, sequenced in a study of T cell changes during pregnancy in multiple sclerosis. Clones were read by immunoSEQ multiplex PCR, and TCRdb kept only the in-frame ones, dropping some. The data show about 29,000 clones, with about 89% seen just once and approximately 6.6% held by the top ten. The source material was CD8+ T cells from peripheral blood mononuclear cells, sampled after pregnancy. Receptors were obtained from a female donor with multiple sclerosis, enrolled in a pregnancy study.

The rearrangement joins TRBV11-3 to TRBJ1-2; 8 bases line up with TRBD1. V lost 2 bases to trimming and J lost 6 bases; unmatched junction nucleotides: 8. CDR3 length: 15 residues. The V gene's germline CDR1 is SGHNT and CDR2 YENEEA. The CDR3: CASSLTSQGVHGYTF. The CDR3 bases are TGTGCCAGCAGCTTAACCTCACAGGGGGTGCATGGCTACACCTTC.

CDR3 sequence reads: CASSQEQRPPDTQYF. In nucleotides, the CDR3 is TGCGCCAGCAGCCAAGAGCAGCGGCCCCCAGATACGCAGTATTTT. The J gene is TRBJ2-3, the V gene TRBV4-1; perhaps TRBD2 as D (5 bases). This CDR3 spans 15 amino acids. V was pared by 0 bases and J by 4 bases, with 11 bases between. From germline, CDR1 is MGHRA and CDR2 YSYEKL.

The gene calls are TRBV13 and TRBJ1-1, with D possibly matching TRBD1 (6 bases). V was clipped by 5 bases and J by 5 bases, with 15 bases between them. The CDR3 is made up of 14 amino acids. The germline CDR1 and CDR2 sequences are PRHDT and FYEKMQ (reference sequence). The CDR3 reads CASSPGGGVTEAFF. The CDR3 DNA sequence: TGTGCCAGCAGCCCCGGGGGGGGCGTTACTGAAGCTTTCTTT.

This clone appeared a single time. The chain combines TRBV7-2 with TRBJ2-3; D gene uncertain. Germline V lookup: CDR1 SGHTA, CDR2 FQGNSA. V was trimmed by 5 bases and J by 5 bases, leaving 8 bases between them. This CDR3 has 12 residues. CDR3 DNA: TGTGCCAGCAGCAAAGGCGGAGATACGCAGTATTTT. It is translated as CASSKGGDTQYF.

V is TRBV29-1 and J is TRBJ2-7; 7 bases are a match to TRBD2. This CDR3 is built from 13 residues. With 4 bases clipped from V and 4 bases from J, the junction kept 7 bases outside the gene matches. Germline CDR1 SQVTM, CDR2 ANQGSEA. CDR3: CSVVSREGYEQYF. The DNA of the CDR3 is TGCAGCGTTGTGTCCAGGGAGGGGTACGAGCAGTACTTC.

This clone is medium-sized within its sample. The chain joins TRBV19 to TRBJ2-3, with TRBD2 identical over 8 bases. Germline CDR1 is LNHDA and CDR2 is SQIVND (reference sequence). V lost 4 bases, J lost 4 bases, and 16 bases stayed unmatched. The CDR3 consists of 18 residues. This CDR3 is CASSTWLEAGVVADTQYF. CDR3 in DNA: TGTGCCAGTAGTACCTGGCTTGAAGCGGGAGTGGTGGCAGATACGCAGTATTTT.

The chain combines TRBV2 with TRBJ1-2, with D possibly matching TRBD1 (5 bases). The CDR3 runs 14 residues. Trimming stripped 6 bases from V and 3 bases from J, with 14 bases between. Germline assignment: CDR1 SNHLY and CDR2 FYNNEI. CDR3 in amino acids: CASRGGGGDYGYTF. CDR3 nucleotide sequence: TGTGCCAGCAGGGGAGGAGGAGGGGACTATGGCTACACCTTC.

This clone was detected a few times. This chain joins TRBV29-1 and TRBJ1-5; D not resolved. V was clipped by 4 bases and J by 7 bases, with 11 bases between them. Germline V gene sequence: CDR1 SQVTM, CDR2 ANQGSEA. The CDR3 is made up of 12 amino acids. The CDR3 nucleotides are TGCAGCGTTGCGGGTGTTGGGCAGCCCCAGCATTTT. It specifies CSVAGVGQPQHF.

In regard to this clone: One end of the junction does not line up with germline, which may come from a read error. The CDR3 DNA reads TGTGCTAGCAGCTTAGAGGGGTTCACCGGGGAGCTGTTTTTT. As protein: CASSLEGFTGELFF. The chain uses TRBV7-7 and TRBJ2-2; D may correspond to TRBD1 or TRBD2 (5 bases each). The CDR3 is made up of 14 amino acids. Germline assignment: CDR1 SSHAT and CDR2 FNYEAQ (reference sequence).

The chain has TRBV11-2 and TRBJ2-7, with TRBD2 identical over 9 bases. Per germline, CDR1 SGHAT and CDR2 FQNNGV. V lost 1 base, J lost 2 bases, and 3 bases stayed unmatched. The CDR3 is 15 residues long. The CDR3 sequence: CASSLVVAGAYEQYF. CDR3 DNA: TGTGCCAGCAGCTTAGTGGTAGCGGGAGCCTACGAGCAGTACTTC.

The gene calls are TRBV7-9 and TRBJ1-2; no clear D gene. CDR1 and CDR2 from the germline V gene are SEHNR and FQNEAQ (reference sequence). Trimming took off 4 bases at V and 4 bases at J, with 13 bases between the two ends. CDR3 length: 14 amino acids. CDR3 sequence (DNA): TGTGCCAGCAGCTGGGGAGACGGTCTCTATGGCTACACCTTC. It translates to CASSWGDGLYGYTF.

The V and J genes are TRBV27 and TRBJ2-1, with 11 bases matching TRBD2. CDR1 MNHEY and CDR2 SMNVEV come from the germline V gene (reference sequence). The ends lost 2 bases at V and 8 bases at J; junction bases unmatched: 5. The length of the CDR3 is 15 residues. The CDR3 bases are TGTGCCAGCAGTTTAACTAGCGGGAGCGCCGATGAGCAGTTCTTC. Its protein is CASSLTSGSADEQFF.

This rearrangement joins TRBV27 to TRBJ2-2; 7 bases are a match to TRBD2. The junction had 7 bases not matched to a gene; V was cut back by 5 bases and J by 1 base. Per the germline V gene, CDR1 is MNHEY and CDR2 is SMNVEV (reference sequence). The CDR3 runs 16 residues. The CDR3 sequence: CASSAGLFGNTGELFF. The CDR3 DNA follows: TGTGCCAGCAGTGCGGGACTATTCGGGAACACCGGGGAGCTGTTTTTT.

V is TRBV10-3 and J is TRBJ1-3; D gene uncertain. The germline V gene has CDR1 ENHRY and CDR2 SYGVKD. The CDR3 contains 12 residues. Trimming pared 8 bases from V and 0 bases from J, leaving 5 bases between. The CDR3 reads CAIGPSGNTIYF. CDR3 in DNA: TGTGCCATCGGGCCCTCTGGAAACACCATATATTTT.

The V call is TRBV29-1, the J call TRBJ2-3; 14 bases align to TRBD2. Losses at the gene ends were 3 bases for V and 2 bases for J; bases not matched to a gene: 4. CDR1 is SQVTM, CDR2 ANQGSEA, per germline. This CDR3 has 16 residues. CDR3 nucleotides: TGCAGCGTTGAGACTAGCGGGAGGGTCGTCACAGATACGCAGTATTTT. This sequence encodes CSVETSGRVVTDTQYF.

The J gene is TRBJ1-1, the V gene TRBV9; D gene ambiguous. Germline CDR1 reads SGDLS; CDR2 reads YYNGEE. This CDR3 contains 13 residues. Trimming stripped 0 bases from V and 0 bases from J, with 3 bases between. CDR3: CASSVAVNTEAFF. CDR3 coding DNA: TGTGCCAGCAGCGTAGCGGTGAACACTGAAGCTTTCTTT.

The genes are TRBV9 and TRBJ2-3, with 9 bases that match TRBD2. Germline V gene sequence: CDR1 SGDLS, CDR2 YYNGEE. J gave up 0 bases and V 3 bases, and 2 bases lay outside the gene matches. CDR3 size: 15 residues. The chain's CDR3 is CASSAGLASTDTQYF. DNA for the CDR3: TGTGCCAGCAGCGCAGGACTAGCGAGCACAGATACGCAGTATTTT. Based on the CDR3 plus reference TRBV9 and TRBJ2-3, the full variable domain is DSGVTQTPKHLITATGQRVTLRCSPRSGDLSVYWYQQSLDQGLQFLIQYYNGEERAKGNILERFSAQQFPDLHSELNLSSLELGDSALYFCASSAGLASTDTQYFGPGTRLTVL.

Only one count was recorded for this clone. CDR3 protein: CASSFTGARDEQYF. The CDR3, as DNA: TGTGCCAGCAGCTTTACAGGGGCGAGGGACGAGCAGTACTTC. The chain links TRBV7-9 to TRBJ2-7; 7 bases map to TRBD1. This CDR3 has 14 amino acids. Losses at the gene ends were 3 bases for V and 5 bases for J; bases not matched to a gene: 7. Per the germline V gene, CDR1 is SEHNR and CDR2 is FQNEAQ (reference sequence). The full variable domain, in which reference TRBV7-9 and TRBJ2-7 provide the parts outside the CDR3, is DTGVSQNPRHKITKRGQNVTFRCDPISEHNRLYWYRQTLGQGPEFLTYFQNEAQLEKSRLLSDRFSAERPKGSFSTLEIQRTEQGDSAMYLCASSFTGARDEQYFGPGTRLTVT.

The chain carries TRBV27 and TRBJ2-2, with TRBD2 matching over 9 bases. This CDR3 is 16 amino acids long. The germline V gene has CDR1 MNHEY and CDR2 SMNVEV (reference sequence). Unmatched junction bases numbered 6, after V lost 3 bases and J lost 4 bases. The CDR3 is CASSLRLAGITGELFF. In nucleotides, the CDR3 is TGTGCCAGCAGTTTGCGGCTAGCGGGGATCACCGGGGAGCTGTTTTTT.

The chain joins TRBV28 to TRBJ2-2, with D tentatively TRBD1 (6 bases). Trimming took off 3 bases at V and 7 bases at J, with 18 bases between the two ends. CDR3 length: 16 residues. The germline gives CDR1 MDHEN, CDR2 SYDVKM. Written as DNA, the CDR3 is TGTGCCAGCAGTTTCCCTGACAGGCGTTCAAACGGGGAGCTGTTTTTT. It specifies CASSFPDRRSNGELFF.

The genes are TRBV7-2 and TRBJ2-7; the D is unclear. The CDR3 has 13 residues. Germline-derived CDR1 and CDR2 are SGHTA and FQGNSA. The V end lost 5 bases, the J end lost 2 bases, and 10 bases lay between the germline ends. CDR3 nucleotides: TGTGCCAGCAGCGATGACTTAACCTACGAGCAGTACTTC. Its translation is CASSDDLTYEQYF. Combining the CDR3 with reference TRBV7-2 and TRBJ2-7 gives the whole variable domain GAGVSQSPSNKVTEKGKDVELRCDPISGHTALYWYRQSLGQGLEFLIYFQGNSAPDKSGLPSDRFSAERTGGSVSTLTIQRTQQEDSAVYLCASSDDLTYEQYFGPGTRLTVT.

This clone showed up just once. This chain connects TRBV13 to TRBJ2-1; 7 bases map to TRBD2. CDR3 size: 14 residues. In germline, CDR1 is PRHDT, CDR2 FYEKMQ (reference sequence). V lost 8 bases and J lost 9; bases outside the gene matches: 13. The CDR3 region has the DNA TGTGCCAGCCGCCCCAAGCGGGACGCGGGTGAGCAGTTCTTC. This translates into CASRPKRDAGEQFF.

The chain links TRBV14 to TRBJ2-7; possible D gene TRBD1, 7 bases. The CDR3 consists of 14 residues. V shed 2 bases and J shed 1 base, with 9 bases lying between them. Germline loops: CDR1 SGHDN, CDR2 FVKESK. CDR3 in amino acids: CASSQQGGSYEQYF. As DNA, the CDR3 is TGTGCCAGCAGCCAACAGGGGGGATCCTACGAGCAGTACTTC.

The gene calls are TRBV4-1 and TRBJ2-7; TRBD1 aligns across 8 bases. Germline loops: CDR1 MGHRA, CDR2 YSYEKL. V shed 2 bases, J shed 5 bases, and the junction held 11 bases outside the gene matches. The CDR3 length is 16 residues. The CDR3 sequence is CASSQSPGGAGDEQYF. CDR3 DNA: TGCGCCAGCAGCCAAAGTCCAGGGGGCGCCGGAGACGAGCAGTACTTC.

This clone has only one observation. J is TRBJ2-4 and V is TRBV28; 7 bases map to TRBD2. CDR3 length equals 15 residues. Germline V gene data show CDR1 as MDHEN and CDR2 as SYDVKM. Losses at the gene ends were 10 bases for V and 1 base for J; bases not matched to a gene: 10. Written as DNA, the CDR3 is TGTGCCACCCGGGTGGGAGGGCCGGCCAAAAACATTCAGTACTTC. It codes for CATRVGGPAKNIQYF.

This clone occurred once. V is TRBV13 and J is TRBJ1-1; D gene unclear. CDR3 length: 11 amino acids. Germline-derived CDR1 and CDR2 are PRHDT and FYEKMQ (reference sequence). Trimming cost V 4 bases and J 6 bases, with 6 bases left between them. The CDR3 DNA reads as TGTGCCAGCAGCTCACTCGCTGAAGCTTTCTTT. This codes for CASSSLAEAFF. Full variable domain (missing parts from reference TRBV13 and TRBJ1-1): AAGVIQSPRHLIKEKRETATLKCYPIPRHDTVYWYQQGPGQDPQFLISFYEKMQSDKGSIPDRFSAQQFSDYHSELNMSSLELGDSALYFCASSSLAEAFFGQGTRLTVV.

The CDR3, as DNA: TGCGCCAGCAGCTTGGATAGCCCCGATTACAATGAGCAGTTCTTC. This translates into CASSLDSPDYNEQFF. The chain links TRBV5-1 to TRBJ2-1; D is ambiguous. Trimming removed 0 bases at V and 4 bases at J, with 11 bases between. CDR1 is SGHRS, CDR2 YFSETQ, per germline. The CDR3 runs 15 residues. The whole variable domain, filled in from reference TRBV5-1 and TRBJ2-1, reads KAGVTQTPRYLIKTRGQQVTLSCSPISGHRSVSWYQQTPGQGLQFLFEYFSETQRNKGNFPGRFSGRQFSNSRSEMNVSTLELGDSALYLCASSLDSPDYNEQFFGPGTRLTVL.

This rearrangement joins TRBV13 to TRBJ2-5, with TRBD2 matching over 8 bases. The CDR3 runs to 17 residues. The ends lost 1 base at V and 2 bases at J; junction bases unmatched: 9. Germline assignment: CDR1 PRHDT and CDR2 FYEKMQ (reference sequence). CDR3 sequence: CASSLEVGLAGQETQYF. The CDR3 nucleotides read TGTGCCAGCAGCTTAGAGGTTGGGCTAGCGGGTCAAGAGACCCAGTACTTC.

The chain links TRBV5-5 to TRBJ1-1, with D maybe TRBD1 (6 bases). V was pared by 0 bases and J by 4 bases, with 19 bases between. This CDR3 is 17 amino acids long. CDR1 and CDR2 from the germline V gene are SGHKS and YYEKEE (reference sequence). This CDR3 is CASSLVVGQGPGTEAFF. Written as DNA, the CDR3 is TGTGCCAGCAGCTTGGTGGTCGGGCAGGGGCCGGGCACTGAAGCTTTCTTT.

The chain carries TRBV19 and TRBJ2-7; 8 bases match TRBD1. J lost 3 bases, V lost 8 bases, and 9 bases had no gene match. The CDR3 runs 14 residues. Germline V gene data show CDR1 as LNHDA and CDR2 as SQIVND (reference sequence). CDR3 sequence (DNA): TGTGCCAGTGATCCCGGGACAGGCCACTACGAGCAGTACTTC. It yields the protein CASDPGTGHYEQYF.

The V call is TRBV25-1, the J call TRBJ2-1; 7 bases agree with TRBD1. The V gene's germline CDR1 is MGHDK and CDR2 SYGVNS. V lost 5 bases and J lost 4; bases outside the gene matches: 5. The length of the CDR3 is 14 residues. CDR3 loop: CASSPGTAYNEQFF. The CDR3 bases are TGTGCCAGCAGTCCCGGGACAGCTTACAATGAGCAGTTCTTC.

This clone was found once. The chain links TRBV5-1 to TRBJ2-7; no clear D gene. The ends were cut back, 4 bases at V and 0 bases at J, with 5 bases in the middle. The V gene's germline CDR1 is SGHRS and CDR2 YFSETQ. The CDR3 contains 12 residues. CDR3 bases: TGCGCCAGCAGCGCTAGCTCCTACGAGCAGTACTTC. Protein product: CASSASSYEQYF. Full variable domain (outside the CDR3, taken from reference TRBV5-1 and TRBJ2-7): KAGVTQTPRYLIKTRGQQVTLSCSPISGHRSVSWYQQTPGQGLQFLFEYFSETQRNKGNFPGRFSGRQFSNSRSEMNVSTLELGDSALYLCASSASSYEQYFGPGTRLTVT.